The rows below give T cell receptor beta chains drawn from one sample of a study of cytomegalovirus exposure and HLA in healthy donors. Clones were sequenced by immunoSEQ multiplex PCR, and TCRdb holds only the in-frame ones, with some missing. Of 150,000 to 180,000 clones in the sample, roughly three quarters are singletons; the top ten hold roughly 7.7%. The sequencing sample was made of PBMCs. The origin of the receptors is a young man in good health and CMV-seropositive. The CDR3 runs from the conserved cysteine through the conserved F or W. The D gene is left open where the match is weak. Not all rows give a size; the values are once, few, many and, for expanded clones, a class.

v_gene	abundance	j_gene	d_gene	CDR3nt	CDR3aa
TRBV30	-	TRBJ2-1	TRBD1	TGTGCCTGGAGTGTCGGGACAGGTTTCGGCAATGAGCAGTTCTTC	CAWSVGTGFGNEQFF
TRBV7-6	-	TRBJ2-7	TRBD1	TGTGCCAGCAGCTTAGGGGCCGGGACAGGGAACGAGCAGTACTTC	CASSLGAGTGNEQYF
TRBV27	few	TRBJ2-5	TRBD1	TGTGCCAGCAGTTTTGCACTTACAGGGGGGCAAGAGACCCAGTACTTC	CASSFALTGGQETQYF
TRBV4-2	-	TRBJ2-3	TRBD2	TGTGCCAGCAGCTCCCGACTAGCGGGGGTGGCAGATACGCAGTATTTT	CASSSRLAGVADTQYF
TRBV7-9	-	TRBJ2-4	TRBD1	TGTGCCAGCAGCACGGGACAGGGGCCCGGGTCAAACATTCAGTACTTC	CASSTGQGPGSNIQYF
TRBV9	-	TRBJ2-7	TRBD2	TGTGCCAGCAGCCCGGCGGGAGGCGAGCAGTACTTC	CASSPAGGEQYF
TRBV6-1	few	TRBJ2-7	TRBD2	TGTGCCAGCAGTGAAGGGGGTTTGGGGAGGGGACCGGGACTAGCGGCCCTACCGGGGGGGCAGTACTTC	CASSEGGLGRGPGLAALPGGQYF
TRBV2	-	TRBJ2-1	TRBD2	TGTGCCAGCAGGCTGCTAGCGGGAGGGAACAATGAGCAGTTCTTC	CASRLLAGGNNEQFF
TRBV29-1	-	TRBJ1-1	-	TGCAGCGTTGGTACAGCGAACACTGAAGCTTTCTTT	CSVGTANTEAFF
TRBV5-4	few	TRBJ1-6	-	TGTGCCAGCAGCCAAGGACGACCGGGGAATTCACCCCTCCACTTT	CASSQGRPGNSPLHF
TRBV2	-	TRBJ2-1	TRBD1	TGTGCCAGCGGGGACAGGGGGACCTTCGGGGAGCAGTTCTTC	CASGDRGTFGEQFF
TRBV28	-	TRBJ1-1	TRBD1	TGTGCTAGCAGTTTAGGGGGCGCGACAGGGTCGGGCACTGAAGCTTTCTTT	CASSLGGATGSGTEAFF
TRBV15	-	TRBJ2-1	TRBD2	TGTGCCACCAGCAGATCCCCCGGGACTAGCGGGTTGGGTGAGCAGTTCTTC	CATSRSPGTSGLGEQFF
TRBV27	-	TRBJ1-1	TRBD1	TGTGCCACTCGCAAAACAGGGGGCACTGAAGCTTTCTTT	CATRKTGGTEAFF
TRBV5-1	-	TRBJ1-4	-	TGCGCCAGCAGCTTGGCCTCGGGGGTCGGGGGTAATGAAAAACTGTTTTTT	CASSLASGVGGNEKLFF
TRBV27	-	TRBJ1-2	-	TGTGCCAGCAGTCCCTCGCCAGGAATTAACTATGGCTACACCTTC	CASSPSPGINYGYTF
TRBV7-9	-	TRBJ2-2	-	TGTGCCAGCAGCTTAGGGCAGGTTGTCGCCGGGGAGCTGTTTTTT	CASSLGQVVAGELFF
TRBV7-6	-	TRBJ2-6	TRBD1	TGTGCCAGCAGCTTAGCGCAAACAGGGGTAACTGGGGCCAACGTCCTGACTTTC	CASSLAQTGVTGANVLTF
TRBV10-3	-	TRBJ2-1	TRBD2	TGTGCCACCGCGGGAGGGGAGGTGAGCTACAATGAGCAGTTCTTC	CATAGGEVSYNEQFF
TRBV14	-	TRBJ2-7	-	TGTGCCAGCAGCCAAGAGCCCGGGAAGAGCTACGAGCAGTACTTC	CASSQEPGKSYEQYF
TRBV18	few	TRBJ2-1	-	TGTGCCAGCTCACCACCGTGGCGGGGGCCTTACAATGAGCAGTTCTTC	CASSPPWRGPYNEQFF
TRBV19	-	TRBJ1-5	-	TGTGCCAGTAGTATTAGGGGTTATGGGGATCAGCCCCAGCATTTT	CASSIRGYGDQPQHF
TRBV10-3	-	TRBJ1-1	-	TGTGCCATCAGTCCCGAGGACAGACAAGCTTTCTTT	CAISPEDRQAFF
TRBV6-5	-	TRBJ1-3	-	TGTGCCAGCAGAACCCCAGGCGCCTCTGGAAACACCATATATTTT	CASRTPGASGNTIYF
TRBV7-9	once	TRBJ2-1	TRBD2	TGTGCCAGCAGCTCTTCTAGCGGGAGAACCTACAATGAGCAGTTCTTC	CASSSSSGRTYNEQFF
TRBV5-1	-	TRBJ2-7	TRBD1	TGCGCCAGCAGCTTGGCATGGAATCCGGAAACGGACAGGGGTATCGACGAGCAGTACTTC	CASSLAWNPETDRGIDEQYF
TRBV23-1	-	TRBJ2-5	TRBD1	TGCGCCAGCAGTCAACCCGGGACAGGGGCGTTCCAAGAGACCCAGTACTTC	CASSQPGTGAFQETQYF
TRBV6-6	-	TRBJ1-6	TRBD1	TGTGCCAGCAGCCGAGGTTTTTCAGGGGGTAATTCACCCCTCCACTTT	CASSRGFSGGNSPLHF
TRBV30	-	TRBJ2-7	-	TGTGCCTGGAACCGCGTAGTAGCGGACCCCTACGAGCAGTACTTC	CAWNRVVADPYEQYF
TRBV7-9	-	TRBJ1-6	-	TGTGCCAGCAGCCCCTTGGAGGGGCGTTACAATTCACCCCTCCACTTT	CASSPLEGRYNSPLHF
TRBV9	-	TRBJ1-1	-	TGTGCCAGCAGCGTAGAAGGAGAGAACACTGAAGCTTTCTTT	CASSVEGENTEAFF
TRBV28	-	TRBJ1-2	TRBD1	TGTGCCAGCAGCCTCACCCGGACAGGGTCTAACTATGGCTACACCTTC	CASSLTRTGSNYGYTF
TRBV2	-	TRBJ2-7	-	TGTGCACGTACGGGTGAGGACAACTCCCACGAGCAGTACTTC	CARTGEDNSHEQYF
TRBV5-8	-	TRBJ2-1	-	TGTGCCAGCAGCTTGGGACATGGGAATGAGCAGTTCTTC	CASSLGHGNEQFF
TRBV2	few	TRBJ2-2	-	TGTGCCAGCAGGAAAACAGAGAACACCGGGGAGCTGTTTTTT	CASRKTENTGELFF
TRBV9	-	TRBJ2-3	TRBD2	TGTGCCAGCAGCGTAGCGGGGGGATTAACAGATACGCAGTATTTT	CASSVAGGLTDTQYF
TRBV5-8	-	TRBJ1-2	TRBD1	TGTGCCAGCAGCATTGACAGGGCCTATGGCTACACCTTC	CASSIDRAYGYTF
TRBV7-9	-	TRBJ2-3	TRBD1	TGTGCCAGCAGCTCTCTACAGGGGAGCACAGATACGCAGTATTTT	CASSSLQGSTDTQYF
TRBV30	-	TRBJ1-1	-	TGTGCCTGGAGTGTAGGGGGACATCCTGAAGCTTTCTTT	CAWSVGGHPEAFF
TRBV27	-	TRBJ2-2	-	TGTGCCAGCAGTCCCCGGTGGAGGAACACCGGGGAGCTGTTTTTT	CASSPRWRNTGELFF
TRBV4-3	-	TRBJ2-1	-	TGCGCCAGCAGCCAAACAGCATTGAGCTCCTACAATGAGCAGTTCTTC	CASSQTALSSYNEQFF
TRBV25-1	-	TRBJ2-5	TRBD1	TGTGCCAGCAGTGAGGGACAGGGGCAAGAGACCCAGTACTTC	CASSEGQGQETQYF
TRBV28	-	TRBJ2-1	-	TGTGCCAGCAGTTCAGGGAAGCACAATGAGCAGTTCTTC	CASSSGKHNEQFF